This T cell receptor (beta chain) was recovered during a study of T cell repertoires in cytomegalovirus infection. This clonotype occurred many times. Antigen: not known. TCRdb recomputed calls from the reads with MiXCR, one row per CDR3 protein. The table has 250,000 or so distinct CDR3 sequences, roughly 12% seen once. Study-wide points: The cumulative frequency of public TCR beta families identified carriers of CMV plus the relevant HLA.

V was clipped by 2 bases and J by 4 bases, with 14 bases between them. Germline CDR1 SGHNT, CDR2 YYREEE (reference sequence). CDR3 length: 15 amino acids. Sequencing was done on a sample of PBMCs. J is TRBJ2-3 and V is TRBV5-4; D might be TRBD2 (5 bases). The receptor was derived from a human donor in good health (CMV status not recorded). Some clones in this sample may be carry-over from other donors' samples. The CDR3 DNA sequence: TGTGCCAGCAGCTTCGCAGCAGTGGGAGCAGATACGCAGTATTTT. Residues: CASSFAAVGADTQYF.